These 25 T cell receptor beta chains were all obtained from the same sample, sequenced in a study of blood T cell repertoires in COVID-19. Only in-frame clones appear in the TCRdb table, and some are missing; sequencing was by immunoSEQ multiplex PCR. The data contain 95,000 to 150,000 clones, more than 60% of them singletons. The sample comprised peripheral blood. Source of these receptors: a woman aged 70-85 years with acute or convalescent COVID-19.

Details on this clone: Other DNA sequences in this specimen translate into the identical CDR3. The V call is TRBV6-2 or TRBV6-3, the J call TRBJ2-7, with D unclear. CDR1 and CDR2 (germline): MNHEY, SVGEGT. With 2 bases removed from V and 4 bases from J, the gap between germline ends came to 9 bases. The CDR3 contains 13 residues. The CDR3: CASSYGATYEQYF. The DNA of the CDR3 is TGTGCCAGCAGTTACGGAGCAACATACGAGCAGTACTTC.

This clone came up once. The rearrangement joins TRBV28 to TRBJ2-7, with a possible D match to TRBD1 (6 bases). The CDR3 spans 14 residues. Germline lookup yields CDR1 MDHEN and CDR2 SYDVKM. Trimming cost V 1 base and J 0 bases, with 7 bases left between them. The CDR3 sequence is CASSLYRASYEQYF. Here the CDR3 DNA reads TGTGCCAGCAGTTTATACAGGGCCTCCTACGAGCAGTACTTC.

The V gene is TRBV19, the J gene TRBJ1-2; D remains unclear. The germline V and J ends were trimmed by 5 bases and 5 bases, with 18 bases remaining between them. Looked up from germline, CDR1 is LNHDA and CDR2 is SQIVND (reference sequence). The CDR3 length is 15 residues. This CDR3 is CASSPSRTGLYGYTF. The DNA for the CDR3 is TGTGCCAGTAGTCCCTCCCGGACTGGTTTGTATGGCTACACCTTC.

This chain joins TRBV7-2 and TRBJ2-2, with 11 positions matching TRBD1. The germline gives CDR1 SGHTA, CDR2 FQGNSA. This CDR3 has 17 residues. Trimming at V came to 4 bases and at J to 4 bases, leaving 8 bases not matched to a gene. The CDR3 sequence is CASSSLGQGVGTGELFF. CDR3 in DNA: TGTGCCAGCAGCTCCCTGGGACAGGGGGTCGGCACCGGGGAGCTGTTTTTT.

The CDR3 region is CASSPTFDRGYGYTF. CDR3 coding DNA: TGTGCCAGCAGCCCCACCTTCGACAGGGGCTATGGCTACACCTTC. This rearrangement joins TRBV6-2 or TRBV6-3 to TRBJ1-2; 8 nucleotides line up with TRBD1. After removal of 6 bases from V and 4 bases from J, the junction contained 10 bases not matched to a gene. The CDR3 totals 15 residues. Germline assignment: CDR1 MNHEY and CDR2 SVGEGT.

This chain uses TRBV24-1 with TRBJ2-3, with 8 positions matching TRBD1. The CDR3 has 17 amino acids. The ends lost 3 bases at V and 5 bases at J; junction bases unmatched: 12. Germline V gene sequence: CDR1 KGHDR, CDR2 SFDVKD. The CDR3 loop is CATSDLSDRGKVDTQYF. The DNA of the CDR3 is TGTGCCACCAGTGATCTATCCGACAGGGGAAAGGTAGATACGCAGTATTTT.

This clone appeared a few times. At one of its ends the junction is not consistent with the germline gene, which may arise from a read error. The chain links TRBV7-9 to TRBJ1-6; the D is unclear. The CDR3 is 12 residues long. Germline CDR1 and CDR2: SEHNR and FQNEAQ (reference sequence). The CDR3 coding sequence is TGTGCCAGCAGCTCCGATAATTCACCCCTCCACTTT. This sequence encodes CASSSDNSPLHF. The full variable domain, its missing parts supplied by reference TRBV7-9 and TRBJ1-6, is DTGVSQNPRHKITKRGQNVTFRCDPISEHNRLYWYRQTLGQGPEFLTYFQNEAQLEKSRLLSDRFSAERPKGSFSTLEIQRTEQGDSAMYLCASSSDNSPLHFGNGTRLTVT.

The chain recombines TRBV18 with TRBJ2-5; D is perhaps TRBD1 (6 bases). CDR3 length equals 15 residues. CDR1 is KGHSH, CDR2 LQKENI, per germline. Trimming removed 6 bases at V and 1 base at J, with 15 bases between. This CDR3 reads CASSLGATSQETQYF. The DNA of the CDR3 is TGTGCCAGCTCCCTGGGGGCCACCAGCCAAGAGACCCAGTACTTC.

Concerning this clone itself: This sample includes further DNA sequences coding for the same CDR3. This chain uses TRBV7-2 with TRBJ1-5; tentatively, D is TRBD1 (5 bases). The germline CDR1 and CDR2 sequences are SGHTA and FQGNSA. This CDR3 spans 14 amino acids. V lost 2 bases and J 3 bases, leaving 8 bases between the germline ends. The CDR3 region has the DNA TGTGCCAGCAGCTTACAGGGTGACAATCAGCCCCAGCATTTT. Residues: CASSLQGDNQPQHF.

This chain links TRBV3-1 (or the pseudogene TRBV3-2) with TRBJ2-7; D is uncertain. Germline loops: CDR1 LGHDT, CDR2 YNNKEL (reference sequence). V was cut by 1 base and J by 4 bases, with 14 bases left in between. The CDR3 spans 15 residues. CDR3 region: CASSQGRLTRYEQYF. The CDR3 region has the DNA TGTGCCAGCAGCCAAGGAAGGCTGACGAGGTACGAGCAGTACTTC.

CDR3 protein: CASTILGGRGNIQYF. The CDR3, as DNA: TGTGCCAGCACCATATTAGGCGGTAGGGGAAACATTCAGTACTTC. The rearrangement links TRBV5-8 to TRBJ2-4; maybe TRBD1 (5 bases). This CDR3 is 15 amino acids long. Looked up from germline, CDR1 is SGHTS and CDR2 is YDEGEE. The V end lost 6 bases, the J end lost 6 bases, and 19 bases lay between the germline ends.

The CDR3 protein is CASSLSFSVDNSPLHF. The CDR3 DNA reads as TGTGCCAGCAGTTTATCGTTCAGTGTCGATAATTCACCCCTCCACTTT. This chain joins TRBV27 and TRBJ1-6; D call uncertain. The CDR3 consists of 16 residues. The germline V gene encodes CDR1 MNHEY and CDR2 SMNVEV (reference sequence). Deletions cut 0 bases from V and 5 bases from J, with 11 bases between.

This clone was counted between two and nine times. V gene TRBV28 combines with J gene TRBJ2-7; D is ambiguous. Germline CDR1 reads MDHEN; CDR2 reads SYDVKM. The CDR3 has 12 residues. The V gene lost 8 bases and the J gene lost 2 bases, with 10 bases spanning the gap. CDR3 protein: CASGDTTYEQYF. CDR3 DNA sequence: TGTGCCAGCGGCGACACAACCTACGAGCAGTACTTC.

This clone was recorded a few times. The chain carries TRBV6-5 and TRBJ2-3; 14 bases line up with TRBD2. Germline CDR1 MNHEY, CDR2 SVGAGI. The CDR3 length is 14 residues. J gave up 5 bases and V 6 bases, and 1 base lay outside the gene matches. The CDR3 sequence is CASRGLAGVDTQYF. The CDR3 DNA is TGTGCCAGCAGGGGACTAGCGGGAGTAGATACGCAGTATTTT.

This rearrangement joins TRBV6-2 or TRBV6-3 to TRBJ1-2; 12 bases align to TRBD1. The germline V gene encodes CDR1 MNHEY and CDR2 SVGEGT. The V segment lost 5 bases and the J segment 7 bases; nucleotides outside the gene matches: 8. The CDR3 runs 15 residues. CDR3 coding DNA: TGTGCCAGCAGTAACCCGGGACAGGGGGCTAGTGGCTACACCTTC. Protein sequence: CASSNPGQGASGYTF.

This clone was counted between two and nine times. J is TRBJ1-1 and V is TRBV5-1; TRBD1 aligns across 10 bases. The CDR3 covers 16 residues. In germline, CDR1 is SGHRS, CDR2 YFSETQ. The J segment lost 4 bases and the V segment lost 4 bases, leaving 10 bases of the junction unmatched. This CDR3 reads CASSVRQGAGGTEAFF. The CDR3 DNA follows: TGCGCCAGCAGCGTAAGACAGGGGGCAGGGGGCACTGAAGCTTTCTTT.

The V gene is TRBV18, the J gene TRBJ2-1; possibly TRBD1 for D (6 bases). V was clipped by 3 bases and J by 10 bases, with 16 bases between them. The germline V gene encodes CDR1 KGHSH and CDR2 LQKENI. This CDR3 is 14 amino acids long. CDR3 amino acids: CASSPARGPGEQFF. The CDR3 DNA sequence: TGTGCCAGCTCACCCGCCAGGGGACCAGGGGAGCAGTTCTTC.

J is TRBJ1-2 and V is TRBV29-1, with D possibly being TRBD1 (6 bases). Per the germline V gene, CDR1 is SQVTM and CDR2 is ANQGSEA. Trimming left V 6 bases short and J 5 bases short, with 13 bases between. CDR3 length equals 12 residues. CDR3 nucleotide sequence: TGCAGCGTCGGACAGACATCTTATGGCTACACCTTC. Its protein is CSVGQTSYGYTF. Full variable domain (outside the CDR3, taken from reference TRBV29-1 and TRBJ1-2): SAVISQKPSRDICQRGTSLTIQCQVDSQVTMMFWYRQQPGQSLTLIATANQGSEATYESGFVIDKFPISRPNLTFSTLTVSNMSPEDSSIYLCSVGQTSYGYTFGSGTRLTVV.

The genes are TRBV2 and TRBJ1-5, with 10 bases lining up with TRBD1. Germline values: CDR1 SNHLY, CDR2 FYNNEI. The CDR3 consists of 14 residues. J was trimmed by 5 bases and V by 6 bases; bases with no gene match: 4. The CDR3 DNA is TGTGCCAGCAGAGGGGACAGGGGCGATCAGCCCCAGCATTTT. It is translated as CASRGDRGDQPQHF.

The chain couples TRBV24-1 to TRBJ1-2, with 9 positions matching TRBD1. CDR1 and CDR2 from the germline V gene are KGHDR and SFDVKD. This CDR3 region has 12 residues. The J segment lost 7 bases and the V segment lost 10 bases, leaving 6 bases of the junction unmatched. The CDR3 DNA reads TGTGCCACAGTCACAGGGGGCGGTGGCTACACCTTC. Translation: CATVTGGGGYTF.

This clone was observed at least ten times. The genes are TRBV29-1 and TRBJ2-7, with 10 bases lining up with TRBD1. Germline CDR1 and CDR2: SQVTM and ANQGSEA. The V gene end was trimmed by 5 bases and the J gene end by 3 bases; junction bases not matched to a gene: 7. The CDR3 runs to 14 residues. CDR3 sequence: CSVRGGTGDYEQYF. The CDR3 bases are TGCAGCGTTAGGGGCGGGACAGGGGACTACGAGCAGTACTTC.

This clone showed up just a few times. This CDR3 reads CASSLPAGNTEAFF. Written as DNA, the CDR3 is TGTGCCAGCAGTTTACCAGCGGGGAACACTGAAGCTTTCTTT. V usage is TRBV5-4 and J usage is TRBJ1-1; D gene unclear. Per the germline V gene, CDR1 is SGHNT and CDR2 is YYREEE (reference sequence). The CDR3 loop spans 14 amino acids. Trimming stripped 5 bases from V and 1 base from J, with 12 bases between.

CDR3 DNA: TGCGCCAGCAGGTTGACTAGCGGGAGTGGCGGGGAGCTGTTTTTT. It specifies CASRLTSGSGGELFF. The chain has TRBV5-1 and TRBJ2-2; 12 bases are a match to TRBD2. The CDR3 length is 15 residues. The ends lost 5 bases at V and 7 bases at J; junction bases unmatched: 6. Germline loops: CDR1 SGHRS, CDR2 YFSETQ.

V is TRBV6-1 and J is TRBJ1-1; 10 bases match TRBD1. Germline loops: CDR1 MNHNS, CDR2 SASEGT. This CDR3 region has 15 residues. V lost 3 bases to trimming and J lost 5 bases; unmatched junction nucleotides: 6. CDR3 nucleotides: TGTGCCAGCAGTGAGAGACAGGGGGCGCGGACTGAAGCTTTCTTT. It yields the protein CASSERQGARTEAFF.

J is TRBJ2-3 and V is TRBV3-1 (or the pseudogene TRBV3-2), with TRBD2 matching 7 bases. Germline V gene data show CDR1 as LGHDT and CDR2 as YNNKEL (reference sequence). This CDR3 is built from 15 residues. The ends lost 0 bases at V and 6 bases at J; junction bases unmatched: 6. The CDR3 DNA follows: TGTGCCAGCAGCCAAGAACCCGGGAGGTGGGATACGCAGTATTTT. This gives the protein CASSQEPGRWDTQYF.